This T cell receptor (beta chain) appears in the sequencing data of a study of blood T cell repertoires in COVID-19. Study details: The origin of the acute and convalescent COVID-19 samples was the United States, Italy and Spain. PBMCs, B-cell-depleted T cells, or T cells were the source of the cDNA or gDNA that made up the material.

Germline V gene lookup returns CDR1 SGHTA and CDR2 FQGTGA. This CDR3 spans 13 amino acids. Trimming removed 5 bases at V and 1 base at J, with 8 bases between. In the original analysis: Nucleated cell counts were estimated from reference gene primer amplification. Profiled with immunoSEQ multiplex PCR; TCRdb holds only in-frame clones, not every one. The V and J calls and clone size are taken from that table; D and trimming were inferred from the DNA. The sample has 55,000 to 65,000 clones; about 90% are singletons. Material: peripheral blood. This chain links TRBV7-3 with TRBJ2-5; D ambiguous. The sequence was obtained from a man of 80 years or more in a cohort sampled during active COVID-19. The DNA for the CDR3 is TGTGCCAGCAGCGAACAGACCCAAGAGACCCAGTACTTC. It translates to CASSEQTQETQYF. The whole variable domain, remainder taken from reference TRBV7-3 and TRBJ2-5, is GAGVSQTPSNKVTEKGKYVELRCDPISGHTALYWYRQSLGQGPEFLIYFQGTGAADDSGLPNDRFFAVRPEGSVSTLKIQRTERGDSAVYLCASSEQTQETQYFGPGTRLLVL.